This T cell receptor beta chain was identified during a study of blood T cell repertoires in COVID-19. As for the study in general: COVID-19 samples, acute and convalescent, were from the United States, Italy and Spain. T cells, B-cell-depleted T cells, or PBMCs supplied cDNA or gDNA.

Assay used: immunoSEQ multiplex PCR; TCRdb lists only in-frame clones, some missing. The sample contains 320,000 or so clones, 75% to 90% of which appear only once. CDR3 length: 14 amino acids. The germline V gene encodes CDR1 SGHNT and CDR2 YYREEE (reference sequence). V lost 2 bases and J lost 4; bases outside the gene matches: 5. The sequence derives from a woman in her twenties or thirties who had been exposed to COVID-19. Sequencing was performed on PBMCs or T cells enriched from blood (not recorded which). J is TRBJ2-7 and V is TRBV5-4, with 8 positions matching TRBD1. The CDR3 DNA reads as TGTGCCAGCAGCTTTTCAGGGGGCTCTTACGAGCAGTACTTC. Translation gives CASSFSGGSYEQYF.